The following is a T cell receptor beta chain sequence with its context. Its antigen is undetermined. PCR or immunohistochemistry showed mismatch repair deficiency in every enrolled patient. TCRs were sequenced from a few patients responding to pembrolizumab. These data come from a study of PD-1 blockade in mismatch repair-deficient tumors. Turning to the study itself: Patients had approximately 12 mismatch repair-deficient cancer types, all previously treated and progressing.

Generated by immunoSEQ multiplex PCR, the TCRdb table keeps only in-frame clones and is missing some. Seen here are 70,000 to 90,000 clones, 80% to 90% observed once, and the top ten hold around 5.5%. General observations from the study: Tumor-resident clones, often undetectable pretreatment in blood, expanded then contracted after pembrolizumab.

Germline assignment: CDR1 SGHVS and CDR2 FNYEAQ. This CDR3 region has 14 residues. V shed 2 bases, J shed 7 bases, and the junction held 7 bases outside the gene matches. The chain recombines TRBV7-6 with TRBJ1-1; 7 bases fit TRBD1. The clonotype was recovered from an adult with mismatch repair-deficient cancer. The specimen comprised peripheral blood, sampled 44 weeks after starting pembrolizumab. The CDR3 reads CASSLSQQGLEAFF. The CDR3 DNA reads TGTGCCAGCAGCTTATCCCAACAGGGGCTTGAAGCTTTCTTT.